This T cell receptor (beta chain) appears in the sequencing data of a study of cytomegalovirus exposure and HLA in healthy donors. The study, taken as a whole, reports: Reports credit the classifier with highly specific, highly sensitive diagnosis of cytomegalovirus status.

V shed 10 bases and J 2 bases; nucleotides not matched to a gene: 3. Germline CDR1 PRHDT, CDR2 FYEKMQ (reference sequence). The CDR3 runs 12 residues. Clones were sequenced by immunoSEQ multiplex PCR, and TCRdb holds only the in-frame ones, with some missing. Of 200,000 or so clones in the sample, over 65% were seen once. This clone has a single count. Its antigen remains unknown. Source material: PBMCs. The source is a woman aged 18-29 years in good health and CMV-seronegative. This chain links TRBV13 with TRBJ2-5; 8 bases match TRBD2. The CDR3 DNA reads TGTGCCACCGGGAGGGAACAAGAGACCCAGTACTTC. Amino acid sequence: CATGREQETQYF.